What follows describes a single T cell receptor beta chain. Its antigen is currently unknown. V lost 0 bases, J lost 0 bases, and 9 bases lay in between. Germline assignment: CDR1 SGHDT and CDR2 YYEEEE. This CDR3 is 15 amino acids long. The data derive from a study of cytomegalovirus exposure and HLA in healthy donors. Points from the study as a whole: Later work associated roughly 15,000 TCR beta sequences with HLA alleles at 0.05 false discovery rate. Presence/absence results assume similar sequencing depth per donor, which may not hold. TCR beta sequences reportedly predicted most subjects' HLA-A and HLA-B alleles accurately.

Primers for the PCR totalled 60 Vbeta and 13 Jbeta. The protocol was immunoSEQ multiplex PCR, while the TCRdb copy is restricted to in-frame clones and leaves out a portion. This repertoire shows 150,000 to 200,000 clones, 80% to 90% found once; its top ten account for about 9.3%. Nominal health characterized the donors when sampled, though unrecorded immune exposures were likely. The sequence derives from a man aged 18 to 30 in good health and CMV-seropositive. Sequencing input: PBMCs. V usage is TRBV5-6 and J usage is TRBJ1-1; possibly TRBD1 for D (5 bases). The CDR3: CASSLGRAVNTEAFF. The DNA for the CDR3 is TGTGCCAGCAGCTTGGGCAGGGCCGTGAACACTGAAGCTTTCTTT.